This T cell receptor (beta chain) came from a study of beta chain features in type 1 diabetes. Across the whole study: Sorted cells, 90 million to 120 million in number, were examined across all samples.

Comments on this clone: The antigen is not known.

This CDR3 has 14 amino acids. CDR1 is SEHNR and CDR2 is FQNEAQ in the germline V gene (reference sequence). Deletions cut 5 bases from V and 7 bases from J, with 16 bases between. Overall study results and limits: In every one of the four CD4+ subsets, TCRB CDR3s were moderately but significantly shorter in Type 1 diabetes patients.

As every portion of the isolated RNA was reverse transcribed, the sequencing read expressed TCRB transcripts. The method was immunoSEQ multiplex PCR; TCRdb's version includes in-frame clones alone and lacks a portion of them. This table holds about 340,000 clones, roughly 13% found once. The genes are TRBV7-9 and TRBJ2-3; possible D gene TRBD1, 6 bases. This TCR was sampled from a woman aged 18-35 years with type 1 diabetes. Source material: naive CD4+ T cells from blood. The CDR3 DNA sequence: TGTGCCAGCAGCCCCGATTACAGGGCGCATACGCAGTATTTT. This encodes CASSPDYRAHTQYF. Full variable domain (remainder filled in from reference TRBV7-9 and TRBJ2-3): DTGVSQNPRHKITKRGQNVTFRCDPISEHNRLYWYRQTLGQGPEFLTYFQNEAQLEKSRLLSDRFSAERPKGSFSTLEIQRTEQGDSAMYLCASSPDYRAHTQYFGPGTRLTVL.